A selection of T cell receptor beta chains follows, all from one sample in a study of cytomegalovirus exposure and HLA in healthy donors. Produced via immunoSEQ multiplex PCR; TCRdb's table is partial and in-frame only. The table counts 130,000 or so clones; around 2.4% lies in the top ten. The sequencing input was PBMCs. The receptor set was obtained from a woman under 30 in good health and CMV-seronegative. Each CDR3 is given with its conserved first and last residue. Each record gives: D gene, V gene, J gene, CDR3 protein, CDR3 DNA. The D gene is left open where the match is weak.

>-|TRBV9|TRBJ2-7
CASSSGGGSYEQYF
TGTGCCAGCAGCTCAGGGGGAGGCTCCTACGAGCAGTACTTC
>-|TRBV9|TRBJ2-1
CASSVTSKGASSYNEQFF
TGTGCCAGCAGCGTGACTAGTAAGGGGGCTAGCTCCTACAATGAGCAGTTCTTC
>-|TRBV15|TRBJ2-2
CATSRGVQGFGELFF
TGTGCCACCAGCAGAGGGGTACAGGGATTCGGGGAGCTGTTTTTT
>TRBD1|TRBV9|TRBJ2-2
CASSDPGQGIFTGELFF
TGTGCCAGCAGCGACCCGGGACAGGGGATATTTACCGGGGAGCTGTTTTTT
>-|TRBV9|TRBJ2-5
CASSVAGAGETQYF
TGTGCCAGCAGCGTAGCAGGGGCCGGGGAGACCCAGTACTTC
>-|TRBV5-1|TRBJ2-1
CASSPGDFPAYNEQFF
TGCGCCAGCAGCCCGGGGGACTTTCCAGCATACAATGAGCAGTTCTTC
>-|TRBV9|TRBJ1-6
CASSYGGLGNSPLHF
TGTGCCAGCAGCTACGGGGGGCTAGGAAATTCACCCCTCCACTTT
>TRBD1|TRBV30|TRBJ2-4
CAWSVEGAGGLAKNIQYF
TGTGCCTGGAGTGTCGAGGGGGCTGGGGGTCTAGCCAAAAACATTCAGTACTTC
>TRBD1|TRBV6-5|TRBJ2-2
CASSSGQGYTGELFF
TGTGCCAGCAGCTCGGGACAGGGTTACACCGGGGAGCTGTTTTTT
>TRBD1|TRBV19|TRBJ2-1
CASSIVWGVRDRVNEQFF
TGTGCCAGTAGTATAGTTTGGGGGGTTAGGGACAGGGTCAATGAGCAGTTCTTC
>-|TRBV18|TRBJ1-4
CASSPAAGANEKLFF
TGTGCCAGCTCACCAGCAGCAGGGGCTAATGAAAAACTGTTTTTT
>TRBD1|TRBV9|TRBJ1-2
CASSVATGDYGYTF
TGTGCCAGCAGCGTAGCGACAGGGGACTATGGCTACACCTTC
>-|TRBV7-2|TRBJ1-3
CASSPQGGGNTIYF
TGTGCCAGCAGCCCCCAGGGAGGGGGAAACACCATATATTTT
>TRBD1|TRBV7-9|TRBJ1-5
CASSLGTGGYQPQHF
TGTGCCAGCAGCTTAGGGACAGGGGGCTATCAGCCCCAGCATTTT
>-|TRBV7-2|TRBJ2-6
CASSLEPSGANVLTF
TGTGCCAGCAGCTTAGAGCCTTCTGGGGCCAACGTCCTGACTTTC
>-|TRBV7-9|TRBJ1-2
CASSLGVAGVYGYTF
TGTGCCAGCAGCTTAGGAGTCGCAGGGGTCTATGGCTACACCTTC
>-|TRBV2|TRBJ1-4
CASKALGGRLGEKLFF
TGTGCCAGCAAGGCGCTCGGCGGGCGTCTGGGTGAAAAACTGTTTTTT
>-|TRBV18|TRBJ1-1
CASSLRVDNTEAFF
TGTGCCAGCTCACTCCGAGTCGATAACACTGAAGCTTTCTTT
>-|TRBV5-4|TRBJ1-1
CASSLTGITGTEAFF
TGTGCCAGCAGCTTGACAGGGATTACGGGCACTGAAGCTTTCTTT
>TRBD1|TRBV18|TRBJ1-2
CASSPSGTGVDGYTF
TGTGCCAGCTCACCCTCCGGGACAGGGGTAGATGGCTACACCTTC
>-|TRBV7-3|TRBJ2-7
CASSQGLRHEQYF
TGTGCCAGCAGCCAGGGACTTCGACACGAGCAGTACTTC
>-|TRBV5-6|TRBJ2-7
CASSLGRGNYEQYF
TGTGCCAGCAGCTTGGGTCGCGGGAACTACGAGCAGTACTTC
>-|TRBV7-8|TRBJ1-1
CASSFWGRGRSAFF
TGTGCCAGCAGCTTTTGGGGCAGGGGAAGGAGTGCTTTCTTT
>-|TRBV10-3|TRBJ2-7
CAISEMSPHEQYF
TGTGCCATCAGTGAGATGAGTCCTCACGAGCAGTACTTC
>-|TRBV5-5|TRBJ1-4
CASSLWGGHSVSQLNEKLFF
TGTGCCAGCAGCTTGTGGGGAGGGCACTCCGTCTCTCAGCTAAATGAAAAACTGTTTTTT
>-|TRBV4-1|TRBJ1-2
CASSQDSYTSGDGYTF
TGCGCCAGCAGCCAAGATTCGTACACCTCTGGAGATGGCTACACCTTC
>TRBD1|TRBV11-3|TRBJ1-1
CASSSATGEAFF
TGTGCCAGCAGCTCGGCGACAGGGGAAGCTTTCTTT
>TRBD1|TRBV28|TRBJ1-2
CASTDRDYGYTF
TGTGCCAGCACGGACAGGGACTATGGCTACACCTTC
>TRBD1|TRBV7-9|TRBJ2-4
CASSTGTDIQYF
TGTGCCAGCAGCACGGGGACAGACATTCAGTACTTC
>-|TRBV6-5|TRBJ1-5
CASSPQTENQPQHF
TGTGCCAGCAGTCCTCAGACAGAGAATCAGCCCCAGCATTTT
>TRBD2|TRBV9|TRBJ2-2
CASSVDGTSVRGTGELFF
TGTGCCAGCAGCGTAGATGGGACTAGCGTTCGGGGCACCGGGGAGCTGTTTTTT
>-|TRBV15|TRBJ2-7
CATSMEGASYEQYF
TGTGCCACCAGCATGGAAGGGGCCTCCTACGAGCAGTACTTC
>-|TRBV7-2|TRBJ2-3
CASSQGADTQYF
TGTGCCAGCAGCCAAGGAGCCGATACGCAGTATTTT
>TRBD1|TRBV7-2|TRBJ2-6
CASSLGTGGAPGGANVLTF
TGTGCCAGCAGCTTAGGAACAGGGGGCGCCCCTGGTGGGGCCAACGTCCTGACTTTC
>TRBD1|TRBV11-2|TRBJ2-7
CASSSWYRGAFSYEQYF
TGTGCCAGCAGCTCTTGGTACAGGGGGGCCTTTTCCTACGAGCAGTACTTC
>-|TRBV27|TRBJ2-4
CASSLSSEPRSQYF
TGTGCCAGCAGTTTATCCTCTGAACCTCGTAGTCAGTACTTC
>-|TRBV28|TRBJ1-5
CASSLISGSQPQHF
TGTGCCAGCAGTTTGATTTCAGGGTCCCAGCCCCAGCATTTT
>-|TRBV2|TRBJ1-2
CASRASGYGYTF
TGTGCCAGCAGAGCCTCAGGGTATGGCTACACCTTC
>TRBD2|TRBV5-1|TRBJ2-3
CASSFRVSGMYTDTQYF
TGCGCCAGCAGCTTCCGGGTTAGCGGGATGTACACAGATACGCAGTATTTT
>-|TRBV4-3|TRBJ1-4
CASSQIGTRLNEKLFF
TGCGCCAGCAGCCAAATCGGGACAAGACTTAATGAAAAACTGTTTTTT
>-|TRBV10-1|TRBJ2-1
CASSEKGQYYSYNEQFF
TGCGCCAGCAGTGAAAAAGGACAGTACTACTCCTACAATGAGCAGTTCTTC
>-|TRBV6-1|TRBJ2-5
CASISPPGTQETQYF
TGTGCCAGCATCAGCCCTCCTGGGACTCAAGAGACCCAGTACTTC